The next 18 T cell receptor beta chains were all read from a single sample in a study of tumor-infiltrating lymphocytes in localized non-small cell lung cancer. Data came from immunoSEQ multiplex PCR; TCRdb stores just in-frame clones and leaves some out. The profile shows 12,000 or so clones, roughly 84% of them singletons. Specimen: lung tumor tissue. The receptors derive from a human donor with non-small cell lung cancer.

CDR3 loop: CASSEYRNGYTF. As DNA, the CDR3 is TGTGCCAGCAGTGAATACCGGAATGGCTACACCTTC. V and J are TRBV25-1 and TRBJ1-2; D gene unclear. Between the trimmed V and J ends, which lost 0 bases and 6 bases, there was a span of 5 bases. Germline loops: CDR1 MGHDK, CDR2 SYGVNS. The CDR3 length is 12 residues.

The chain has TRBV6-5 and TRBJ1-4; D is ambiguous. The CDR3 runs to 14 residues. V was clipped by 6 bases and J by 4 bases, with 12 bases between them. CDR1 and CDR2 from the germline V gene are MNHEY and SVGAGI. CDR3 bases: TGTGCCAGCAGGACTTGGGTGGATAATGAAAAACTGTTTTTT. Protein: CASRTWVDNEKLFF.

The CDR3: CASSARSTDTQYF. CDR3 coding DNA: TGTGCCAGCAGCGCGAGAAGCACAGATACGCAGTATTTT. The chain joins TRBV5-6 to TRBJ2-3; D remains unclear. Germline V CDR1 and CDR2: SGHDT, YYEEEE. V was shortened by 4 bases and J by 0 bases, with 6 bases between the two germline ends. There are 13 residues in the CDR3.

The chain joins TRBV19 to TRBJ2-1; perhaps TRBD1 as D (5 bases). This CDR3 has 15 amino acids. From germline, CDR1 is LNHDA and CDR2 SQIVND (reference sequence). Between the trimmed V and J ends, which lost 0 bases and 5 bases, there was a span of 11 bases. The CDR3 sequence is CASSIDRDSHNEQFF. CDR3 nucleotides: TGTGCCAGTAGTATAGATCGAGACAGCCACAATGAGCAGTTCTTC.

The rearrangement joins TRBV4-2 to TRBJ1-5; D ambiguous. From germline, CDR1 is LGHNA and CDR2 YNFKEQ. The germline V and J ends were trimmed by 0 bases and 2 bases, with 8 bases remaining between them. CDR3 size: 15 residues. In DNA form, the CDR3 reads TGTGCCAGCAGCCAAGAAAGGATCCGCAATCAGCCCCAGCATTTT. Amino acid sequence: CASSQERIRNQPQHF.

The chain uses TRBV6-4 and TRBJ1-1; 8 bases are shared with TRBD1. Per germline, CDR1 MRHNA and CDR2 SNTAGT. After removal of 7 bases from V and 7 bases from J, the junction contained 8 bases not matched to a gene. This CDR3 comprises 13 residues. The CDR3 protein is CASIWQGAIEAFF. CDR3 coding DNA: TGTGCCAGCATTTGGCAGGGGGCGATTGAAGCTTTCTTT.

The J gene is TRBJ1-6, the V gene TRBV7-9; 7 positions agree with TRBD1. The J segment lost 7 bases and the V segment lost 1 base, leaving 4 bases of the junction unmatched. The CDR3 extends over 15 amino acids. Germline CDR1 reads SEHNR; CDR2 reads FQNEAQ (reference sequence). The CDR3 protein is CASSLEGARNSPLHF. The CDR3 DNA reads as TGTGCCAGCAGCTTAGAGGGGGCTAGGAATTCACCCCTCCACTTT.

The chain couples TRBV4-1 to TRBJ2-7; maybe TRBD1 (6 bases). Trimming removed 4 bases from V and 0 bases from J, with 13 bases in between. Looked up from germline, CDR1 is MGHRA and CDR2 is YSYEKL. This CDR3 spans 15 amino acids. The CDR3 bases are TGCGCCAGCAGCCCACCAGGACAGAGCTCCTACGAGCAGTACTTC. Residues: CASSPPGQSSYEQYF.

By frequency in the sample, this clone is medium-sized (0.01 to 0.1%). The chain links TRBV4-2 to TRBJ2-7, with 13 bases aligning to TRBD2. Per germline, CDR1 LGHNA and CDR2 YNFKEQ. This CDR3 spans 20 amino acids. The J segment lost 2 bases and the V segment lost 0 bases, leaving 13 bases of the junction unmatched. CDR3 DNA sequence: TGTGCCAGCAGCCAAGATCTATTGCCGGGACTAGCGGGGTCCCCCTACGAGCAGTACTTC. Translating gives CASSQDLLPGLAGSPYEQYF.

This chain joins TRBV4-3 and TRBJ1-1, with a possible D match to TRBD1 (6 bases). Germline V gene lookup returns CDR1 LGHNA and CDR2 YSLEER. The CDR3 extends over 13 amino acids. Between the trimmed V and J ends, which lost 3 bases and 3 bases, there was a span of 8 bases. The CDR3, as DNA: TGCGCCAGCAGCCAGGACAGAGACACTGAAGCTTTCTTT. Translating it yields CASSQDRDTEAFF.

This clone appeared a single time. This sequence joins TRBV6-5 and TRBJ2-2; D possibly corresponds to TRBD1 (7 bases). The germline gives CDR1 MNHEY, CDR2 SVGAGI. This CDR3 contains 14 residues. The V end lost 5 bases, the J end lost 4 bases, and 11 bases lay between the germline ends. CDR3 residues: CASSRGTATGELFF. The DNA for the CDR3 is TGTGCCAGCAGTCGCGGGACAGCCACCGGGGAGCTGTTTTTT.

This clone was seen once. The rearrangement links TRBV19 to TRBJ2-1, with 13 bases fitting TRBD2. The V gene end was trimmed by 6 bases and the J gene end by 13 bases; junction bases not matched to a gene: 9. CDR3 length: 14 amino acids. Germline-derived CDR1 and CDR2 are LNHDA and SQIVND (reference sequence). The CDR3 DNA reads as TGTGCCAGTAGCACGGGACTAGCGGGAAGACTCCAGTTCTTC. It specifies CASSTGLAGRLQFF.

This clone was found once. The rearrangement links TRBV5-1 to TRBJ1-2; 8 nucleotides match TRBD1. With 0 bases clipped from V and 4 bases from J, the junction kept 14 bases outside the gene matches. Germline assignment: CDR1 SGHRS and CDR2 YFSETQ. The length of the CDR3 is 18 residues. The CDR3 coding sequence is TGCGCCAGCAGCTTGGACTTACCGGGACAGGCTGTTTCCTATGGCTACACCTTC. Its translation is CASSLDLPGQAVSYGYTF.

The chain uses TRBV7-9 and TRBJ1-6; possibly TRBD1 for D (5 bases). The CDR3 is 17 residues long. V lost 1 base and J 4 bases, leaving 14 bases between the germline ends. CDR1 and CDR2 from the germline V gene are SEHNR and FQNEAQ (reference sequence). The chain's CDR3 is CASSLGGGTDYNSPLHF. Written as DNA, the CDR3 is TGTGCCAGCAGCTTAGGCGGGGGGACGGATTATAATTCACCCCTCCACTTT.

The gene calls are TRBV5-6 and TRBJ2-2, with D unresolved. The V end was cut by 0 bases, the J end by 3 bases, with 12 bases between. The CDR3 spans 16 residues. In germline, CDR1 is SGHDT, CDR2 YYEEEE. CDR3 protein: CASSLAVAGHTGELFF. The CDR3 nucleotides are TGTGCCAGCAGCTTGGCAGTGGCAGGTCACACCGGGGAGCTGTTTTTT.

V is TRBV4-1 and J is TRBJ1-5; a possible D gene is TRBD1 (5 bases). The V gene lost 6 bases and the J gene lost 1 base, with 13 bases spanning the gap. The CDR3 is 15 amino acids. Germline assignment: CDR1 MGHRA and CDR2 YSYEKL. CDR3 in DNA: TGCGCCAGCAGACCGGTCGAGGGGAGCAATCAGCCCCAGCATTTT. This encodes CASRPVEGSNQPQHF.

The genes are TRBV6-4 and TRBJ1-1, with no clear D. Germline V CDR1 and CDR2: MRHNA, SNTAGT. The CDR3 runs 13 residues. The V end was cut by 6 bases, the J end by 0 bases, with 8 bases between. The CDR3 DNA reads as TGTGCCAGCAGCCTGGAGATGAACACTGAAGCTTTCTTT. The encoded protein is CASSLEMNTEAFF.

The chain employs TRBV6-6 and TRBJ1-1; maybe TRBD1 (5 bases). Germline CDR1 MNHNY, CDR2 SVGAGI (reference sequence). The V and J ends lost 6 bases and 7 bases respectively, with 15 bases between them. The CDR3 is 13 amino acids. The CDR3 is CASRQTALYEAFF. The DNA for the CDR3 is TGTGCCAGCAGACAGACAGCACTGTATGAAGCTTTCTTT.